The clone carrying this T cell receptor (beta chain) occurred many times. These data belong to a study of T-cell reconstitution after alpha-beta-depleted transplantation in children. The library targeted TCRbeta and was prepared with unique molecular identifiers. TCRdb re-analysed the PCR reads in MiXCR, keeping a single row per CDR3 protein. The sample contains about 500,000 distinct CDR3 sequences, 30% to 35% of which appear only once. The germline gives CDR1 DFQATT, CDR2 SNEGSKA (reference sequence). The CDR3 length is 14 residues. Trimming removed 6 bases from V and 2 bases from J; junction bases left unmatched: 4.

This rearrangement joins TRBV20-1 to TRBJ2-1; 10 nucleotides agree with TRBD2. The clonotype comes from a human donor who donated a stem cell graft to a child with aplastic anemia. The sequenced sample was PBMCs from the stem cell graft donor, obtained from the stem cell graft. CDR3 region: CSARTSGTYNEQFF. The CDR3, as DNA: TGCAGTGCACGGACTAGCGGTACCTACAATGAGCAGTTCTTC.